This T cell receptor (beta chain) was retrieved from a study of T-cell reconstitution after alpha-beta-depleted transplantation in children. The germline CDR1 and CDR2 sequences are SGHDT and YYEEEE. The CDR3 has 14 residues. Trimming cost V 0 bases and J 11 bases; bases outside gene matches: 9. This clonotype has just a few counts. It was with unique molecular identifiers that the TCRbeta library was prepared. Each CDR3 protein is one row after TCRdb ran MiXCR on the PCR reads. The sample gives about 500,000 distinct CDR3 sequences, roughly 33% of which show up once; 2% to 3% is in the top ten. The clonotype comes from a human donor who donated a stem cell graft to a child with aplastic anemia. This rearrangement joins TRBV5-6 to TRBJ2-3; 7 bases agree with TRBD2. The input for sequencing was PBMCs from the stem cell graft donor, taken from the stem cell graft. The CDR3 protein is CASSLVGEGLMQYF. DNA of the CDR3: TGTGCCAGCAGCTTGGTCGGAGAGGGACTAATGCAGTATTTT.